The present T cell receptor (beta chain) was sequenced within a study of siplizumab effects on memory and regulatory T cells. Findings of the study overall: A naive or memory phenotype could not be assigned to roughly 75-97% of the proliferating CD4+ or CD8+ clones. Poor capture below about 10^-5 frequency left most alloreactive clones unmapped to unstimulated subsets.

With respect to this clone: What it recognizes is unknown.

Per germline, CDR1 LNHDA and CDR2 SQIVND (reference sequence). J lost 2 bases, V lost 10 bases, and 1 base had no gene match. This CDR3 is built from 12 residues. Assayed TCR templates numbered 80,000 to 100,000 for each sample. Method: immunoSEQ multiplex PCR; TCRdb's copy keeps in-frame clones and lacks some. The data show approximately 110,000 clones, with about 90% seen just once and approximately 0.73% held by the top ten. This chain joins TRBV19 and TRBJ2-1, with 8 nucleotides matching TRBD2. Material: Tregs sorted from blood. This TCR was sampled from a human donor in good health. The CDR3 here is CATAGAYNEQFF. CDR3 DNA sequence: TGTGCCACAGCGGGGGCCTACAATGAGCAGTTCTTC.